The 3 T cell receptor beta chains reported below all come from one sample, sequenced in a study of blood T cell repertoires in COVID-19. Only in-frame clones appear in the TCRdb table, and some are missing; sequencing was by immunoSEQ multiplex PCR. The sample holds around 62,000 clones, approximately 85% seen once. Sequencing input: peripheral blood. All receptors derive from a man between 50 and 59 years old with acute or convalescent COVID-19.

This sequence joins TRBV30 and TRBJ1-5; 7 nucleotides line up with TRBD1. The CDR3 sequence is 12 residues long. The junction had 0 bases not matched to a gene; V was cut back by 1 base and J by 6 bases. Germline V gene sequence: CDR1 GTSNPN, CDR2 SVGIG (reference sequence). The CDR3 DNA sequence: TGTGCCTGGAGTGCAGGGGGTCAGCCCCAGCATTTT. Translating it yields CAWSAGGQPQHF.

The gene calls are TRBV24-1 and TRBJ2-3; 7 bases are shared with TRBD2. Trimming cost V 8 bases and J 1 base; bases outside gene matches: 14. CDR3 length equals 17 residues. Germline V gene sequence: CDR1 KGHDR, CDR2 SFDVKD. The CDR3 here is CATTPREGAGGTDTQYF. CDR3 nucleotides: TGTGCCACCACCCCCAGGGAAGGGGCGGGGGGCACAGATACGCAGTATTTT.

V and J are TRBV21-1 and TRBJ2-7; TRBD1 is taken as the D call from the table, unchecked against the DNA. TRBV21-1 is reported as a pseudogene. This CDR3 contains 18 residues. The CDR3 loop reads CASSQESARQGNSYEQYF. The CDR3 DNA reads as TGTGCCAGCAGCCAGGAGTCAGCGCGGCAGGGCAATTCCTACGAGCAGTACTTC.